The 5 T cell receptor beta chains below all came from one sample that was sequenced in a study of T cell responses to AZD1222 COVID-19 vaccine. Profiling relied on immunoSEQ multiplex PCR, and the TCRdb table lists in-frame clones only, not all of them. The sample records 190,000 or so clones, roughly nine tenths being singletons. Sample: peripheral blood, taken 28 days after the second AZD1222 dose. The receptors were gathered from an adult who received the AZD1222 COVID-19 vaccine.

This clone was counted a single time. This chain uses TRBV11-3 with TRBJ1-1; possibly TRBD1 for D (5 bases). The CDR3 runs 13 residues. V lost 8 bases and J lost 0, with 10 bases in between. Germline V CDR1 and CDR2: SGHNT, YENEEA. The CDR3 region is CASQGFMNTEAFF. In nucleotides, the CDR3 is TGTGCCAGCCAGGGCTTCATGAACACTGAAGCTTTCTTT.

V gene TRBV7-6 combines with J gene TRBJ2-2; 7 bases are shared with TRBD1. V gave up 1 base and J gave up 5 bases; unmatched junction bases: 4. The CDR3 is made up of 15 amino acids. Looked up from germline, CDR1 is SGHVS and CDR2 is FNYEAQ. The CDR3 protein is CASSLGQGGTGELFF. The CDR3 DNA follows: TGTGCCAGCAGCTTAGGACAGGGTGGGACCGGGGAGCTGTTTTTT.

DNA for the CDR3: TGCGCCAGCAGCTTCTGGACGGCGAACACTGAAGCTTTCTTT. Its translation is CASSFWTANTEAFF. The chain has TRBV5-1 and TRBJ1-1; D not certain. Germline CDR1 and CDR2: SGHRS and YFSETQ. V was trimmed by 2 bases and J by 1 base, leaving 9 bases between them. There are 14 residues in the CDR3.

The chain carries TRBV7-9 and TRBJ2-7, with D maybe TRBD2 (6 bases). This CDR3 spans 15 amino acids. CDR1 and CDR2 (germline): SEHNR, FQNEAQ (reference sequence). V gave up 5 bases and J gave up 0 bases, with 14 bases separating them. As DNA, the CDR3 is TGTGCCAGCAGCCCCCCACGGGGGAGCTCCTACGAGCAGTACTTC. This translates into CASSPPRGSSYEQYF.

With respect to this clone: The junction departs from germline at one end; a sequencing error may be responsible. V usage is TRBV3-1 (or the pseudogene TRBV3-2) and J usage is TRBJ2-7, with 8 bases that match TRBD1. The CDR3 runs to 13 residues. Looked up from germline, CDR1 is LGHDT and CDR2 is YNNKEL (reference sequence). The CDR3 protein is CASLGQASDEQYF. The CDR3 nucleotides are TGTGCCAGCTTGGGACAGGCCTCCGACGAGCAGTACTTC.